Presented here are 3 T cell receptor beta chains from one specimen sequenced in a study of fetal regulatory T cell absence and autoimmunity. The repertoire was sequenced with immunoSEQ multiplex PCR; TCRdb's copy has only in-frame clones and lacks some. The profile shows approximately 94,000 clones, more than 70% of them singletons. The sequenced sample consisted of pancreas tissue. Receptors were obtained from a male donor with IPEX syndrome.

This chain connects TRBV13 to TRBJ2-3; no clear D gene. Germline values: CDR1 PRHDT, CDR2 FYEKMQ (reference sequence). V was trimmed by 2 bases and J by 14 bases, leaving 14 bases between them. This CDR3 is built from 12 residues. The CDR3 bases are TGTGCCAGCAGCTTACCTCTGGGCCAACGGTATTTT. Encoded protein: CASSLPLGQRYF.

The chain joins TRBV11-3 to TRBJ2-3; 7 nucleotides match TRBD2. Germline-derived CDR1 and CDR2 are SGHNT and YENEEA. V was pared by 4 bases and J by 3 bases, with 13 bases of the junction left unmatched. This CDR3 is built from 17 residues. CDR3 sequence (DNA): TGTGCCAGCAGCTCACTATCCAGCGGGGAGGGGACAGATACGCAGTATTTT. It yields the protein CASSSLSSGEGTDTQYF.

The CDR3 DNA is TGTGCCAGCAGCTTCACGGGACGCCTGCACACTGAAGCTTTCTTT. Translating gives CASSFTGRLHTEAFF. This rearrangement joins TRBV5-5 to TRBJ1-1; D may be TRBD1 (5 bases). Trimming pared 2 bases from V and 3 bases from J, leaving 14 bases between. Germline CDR1 SGHKS, CDR2 YYEKEE (reference sequence). This CDR3 is 15 amino acids long.